This T cell receptor (beta chain) appears in the sequencing data of a study of cytomegalovirus exposure and HLA in healthy donors. Study results and caveats: Some public TCRs appeared in many individuals, while most sequences were rare. Being productive about 87% or about 30% of the time was typical of most TCR beta V segments in an earlier analysis. A later analysis found most CMV-associated TCR beta chains apparently HLA-restricted.

In germline, CDR1 is SGHNT, CDR2 YYREEE (reference sequence). The ends lost 2 bases at V and 0 bases at J; junction bases unmatched: 4. This CDR3 region has 15 residues. Comments on this clone: Its antigen is unidentified.

Primers: 60 Vbeta forward and 13 Jbeta reverse. Only in-frame clones appear in the TCRdb table, and some are missing; sequencing was by immunoSEQ multiplex PCR. The sample holds around 130,000 clones; over 70% are singletons and the top ten take about 3%. The TCR was taken from a woman in her fifties or sixties in good health and CMV-seropositive. This rearrangement joins TRBV5-4 to TRBJ1-1, with TRBD1 identical over 7 bases. Sequencing was carried out using PBMCs. Here the CDR3 reads CASSLLGTVNTEAFF. The CDR3 bases are TGTGCCAGCAGCTTACTCGGGACAGTGAACACTGAAGCTTTCTTT.